This section outlines one T cell receptor beta chain sequence together with its context. These data originate in a study of blood T cell repertoires in COVID-19. Across the whole study: Sites in the United States, Italy and Spain provided acute and convalescent COVID-19 samples. From T cells, B-cell-depleted T cells, or PBMCs came the material, which was cDNA or gDNA.

The protocol was immunoSEQ multiplex PCR, while the TCRdb copy is restricted to in-frame clones and leaves out a portion. The data contain about 500,000 clones, 87% of them singletons. V lost 6 bases to trimming and J lost 3 bases, with 12 bases between them. The germline V gene encodes CDR1 KGHSH and CDR2 LQKENI. This CDR3 is built from 14 residues. Participant-given clinical history determined each cohort assignment. Two negative PCRs, clearance, or symptom resolution characterized the recovered Cohort 3 donors. The TCR originated in a young woman who had recovered from COVID-19. Source material: PBMCs or T cells enriched from blood (not recorded which). The V and J genes are TRBV18 and TRBJ1-5; D is undetermined. CDR3 coding DNA: TGTGCCAGCTCTTCAGCGGGAAACAATCAGCCCCAGCATTTT. Protein: CASSSAGNNQPQHF. Looking up the rest from reference TRBV18 and TRBJ1-5 gives the full variable domain: NAGVMQNPRHLVRRRGQEARLRCSPMKGHSHVYWYRQLPEEGLKFMVYLQKENIIDESGMPKERFSAEFPKEGPSILRIQQVVRGDSAAYFCASSSAGNNQPQHFGDGTRLSIL.